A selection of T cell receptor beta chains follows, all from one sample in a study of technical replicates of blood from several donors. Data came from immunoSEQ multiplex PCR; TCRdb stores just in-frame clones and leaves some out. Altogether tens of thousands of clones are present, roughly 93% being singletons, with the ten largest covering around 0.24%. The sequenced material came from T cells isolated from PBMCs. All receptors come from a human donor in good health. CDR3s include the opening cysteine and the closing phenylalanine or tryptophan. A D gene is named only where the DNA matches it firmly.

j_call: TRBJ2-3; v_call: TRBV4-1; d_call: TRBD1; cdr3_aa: CASSPPPGTENTDTQYF
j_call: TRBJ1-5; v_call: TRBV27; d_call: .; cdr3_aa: CASSSWGDQPQHF
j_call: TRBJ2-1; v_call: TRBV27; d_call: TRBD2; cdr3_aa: CASRLSGRSYNEQFF
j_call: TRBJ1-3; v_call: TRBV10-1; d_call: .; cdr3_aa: CASSDFTEGFSGNTIYF
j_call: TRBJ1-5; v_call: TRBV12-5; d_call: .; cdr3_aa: CASGLGVQPQHF
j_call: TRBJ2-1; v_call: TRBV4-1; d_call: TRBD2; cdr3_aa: CASSSIAGGRGQFF
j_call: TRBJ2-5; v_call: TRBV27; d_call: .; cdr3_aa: CASSFQGGETQYF
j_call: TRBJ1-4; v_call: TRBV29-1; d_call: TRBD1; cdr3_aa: CSVEDREGAEKLFF
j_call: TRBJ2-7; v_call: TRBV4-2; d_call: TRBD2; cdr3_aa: CASSQLAGGPYEQYF
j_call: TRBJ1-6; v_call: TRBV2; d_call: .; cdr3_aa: CASRVTDNSPLHF
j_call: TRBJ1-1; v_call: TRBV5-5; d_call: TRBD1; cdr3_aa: CASSLAGGRENTEAFF
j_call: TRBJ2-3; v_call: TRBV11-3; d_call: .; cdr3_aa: CASSPSDSTDTQYF
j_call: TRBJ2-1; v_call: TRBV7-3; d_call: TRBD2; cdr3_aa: CASSGLAGGRNEQFF
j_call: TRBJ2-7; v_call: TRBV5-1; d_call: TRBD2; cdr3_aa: CASPPTELVAGAKQYF
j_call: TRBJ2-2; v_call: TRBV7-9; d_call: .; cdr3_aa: CASSLGTRRLTRNTGELFF
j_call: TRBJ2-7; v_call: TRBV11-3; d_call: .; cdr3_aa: CASSVRRQPTYEQYF
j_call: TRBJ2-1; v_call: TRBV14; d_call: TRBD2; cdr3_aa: CASNLAGVGDEQFF
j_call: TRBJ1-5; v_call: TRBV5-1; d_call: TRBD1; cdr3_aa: CASSLAGQDSNQPQHF
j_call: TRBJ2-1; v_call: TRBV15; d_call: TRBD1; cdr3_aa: CATSRTGRDEQFF
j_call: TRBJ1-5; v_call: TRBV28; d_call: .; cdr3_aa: CASSNEQGAQQPQHF
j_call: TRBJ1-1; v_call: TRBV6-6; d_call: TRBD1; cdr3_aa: CASSLSGTGWTEAFF
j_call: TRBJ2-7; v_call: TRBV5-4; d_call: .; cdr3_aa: CASSLAAGKEQYF
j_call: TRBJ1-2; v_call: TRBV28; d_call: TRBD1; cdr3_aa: CASSRPSGTGGTGYTF
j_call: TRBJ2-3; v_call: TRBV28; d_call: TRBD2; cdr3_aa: CASSLTSGRGREYF
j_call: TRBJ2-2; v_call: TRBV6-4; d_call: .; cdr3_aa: CASGGLNTGELFF
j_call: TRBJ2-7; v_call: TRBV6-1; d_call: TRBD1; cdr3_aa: CASSESWTGANEQYF
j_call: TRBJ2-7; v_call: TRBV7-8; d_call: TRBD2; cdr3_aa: CASRLTSGPTYEQYF
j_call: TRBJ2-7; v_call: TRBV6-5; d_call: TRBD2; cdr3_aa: CASSYSSGLTREQYF
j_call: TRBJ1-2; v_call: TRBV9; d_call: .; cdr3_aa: CASSRPTGYNYGYTF
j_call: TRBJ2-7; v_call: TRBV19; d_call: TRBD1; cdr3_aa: CASTGNRGSGEQYF
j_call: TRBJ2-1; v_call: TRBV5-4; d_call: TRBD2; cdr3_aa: CAGSETSGGYNEQFF
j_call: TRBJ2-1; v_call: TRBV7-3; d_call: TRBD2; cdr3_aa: CASSQGLAGTYNEQFF
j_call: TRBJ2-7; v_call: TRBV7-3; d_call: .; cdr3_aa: CASSPNSDSSEQYF
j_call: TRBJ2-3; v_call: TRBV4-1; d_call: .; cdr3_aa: CASSQGTRRTDTQYF
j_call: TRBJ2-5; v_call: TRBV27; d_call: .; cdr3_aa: CASSLRVQETQYF
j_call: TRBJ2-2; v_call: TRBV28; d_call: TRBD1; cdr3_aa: CASSSHTGDRGPRRSRELFF
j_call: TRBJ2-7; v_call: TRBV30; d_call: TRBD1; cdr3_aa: CAWSVPWTGREQYF
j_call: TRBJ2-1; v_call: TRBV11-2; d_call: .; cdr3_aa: CASSLVSATPEQFF
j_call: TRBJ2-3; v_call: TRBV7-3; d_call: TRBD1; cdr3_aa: CASSLTGYPTDTQYF
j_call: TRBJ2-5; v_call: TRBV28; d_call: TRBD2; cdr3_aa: CASSLMVKRGGKETQYF
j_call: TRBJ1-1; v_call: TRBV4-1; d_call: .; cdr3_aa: CASSQSGRDTNTEAFF